The present TCR beta chain was sequenced within a study of blood T cell repertoires in COVID-19. As for the study in general: Samples of COVID-19 (acute and convalescent) were obtained from the United States, Italy and Spain. PBMCs, B-cell-depleted T cells, or T cells were the source of the cDNA or gDNA that made up the material.

In the authors' methods: Reference gene primers were amplified, and this amplification served to estimate nucleated cell counts. Sequencing used immunoSEQ multiplex PCR; TCRdb keeps in-frame clones, though not all of them. V and J calls and clone size are copied from that table; D and trimming were computed from the DNA. The sample comprises hundreds of thousands of clones, around 89% of which are singletons, and roughly 12% rests with the top ten. This CDR3 is built from 14 residues. Trimming at V came to 8 bases and at J to 1 base, leaving 7 bases not matched to a gene. Per germline, CDR1 LNHDA and CDR2 SQIVND (reference sequence). Enrollment of patients from Seattle took place during active infection, with longitudinal follow-up.

The chain combines TRBV19 with TRBJ1-2; 7 bases agree with TRBD1. The clonotype originates from a woman aged 45-65 years with COVID-19, enrolled during active disease. The sample comprised peripheral blood. The chain's CDR3 is CASSPGTDNYGYTF. DNA for the CDR3: TGTGCCAGTTCACCAGGGACAGATAACTATGGCTACACCTTC.